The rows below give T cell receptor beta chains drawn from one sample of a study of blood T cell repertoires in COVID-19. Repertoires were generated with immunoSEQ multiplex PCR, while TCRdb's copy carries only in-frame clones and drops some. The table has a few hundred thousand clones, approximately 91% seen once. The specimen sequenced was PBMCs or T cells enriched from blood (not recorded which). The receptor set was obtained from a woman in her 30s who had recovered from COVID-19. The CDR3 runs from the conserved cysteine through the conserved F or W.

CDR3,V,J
CASTERVNNEQFF,TRBV28,TRBJ2-1
CASSARLAGDGNEQFF,TRBV5-4,TRBJ2-1
CASSPPGGGNTIYF,TRBV18,TRBJ1-3
CASSPEVVSLSGNTIYF,TRBV5-1,TRBJ1-3
CASSYRVSLHF,TRBV28,TRBJ1-6
CASSLMTGGGVAGTEAFF,TRBV7-6,TRBJ1-1
CASRPGQVNGELFF,TRBV28,TRBJ2-2
CASSRFGGQGFGSQETQYF,TRBV27,TRBJ2-5
CASSGSATNEKLFF,TRBV9,TRBJ1-4
CAWSVHEKLFF,TRBV30,TRBJ1-4
CAWSVKGNTIYF,TRBV30,TRBJ1-3
CASSFSGSGANVLTF,TRBV28,TRBJ2-6
CASSLTKEQFF,TRBV11-2,TRBJ2-1